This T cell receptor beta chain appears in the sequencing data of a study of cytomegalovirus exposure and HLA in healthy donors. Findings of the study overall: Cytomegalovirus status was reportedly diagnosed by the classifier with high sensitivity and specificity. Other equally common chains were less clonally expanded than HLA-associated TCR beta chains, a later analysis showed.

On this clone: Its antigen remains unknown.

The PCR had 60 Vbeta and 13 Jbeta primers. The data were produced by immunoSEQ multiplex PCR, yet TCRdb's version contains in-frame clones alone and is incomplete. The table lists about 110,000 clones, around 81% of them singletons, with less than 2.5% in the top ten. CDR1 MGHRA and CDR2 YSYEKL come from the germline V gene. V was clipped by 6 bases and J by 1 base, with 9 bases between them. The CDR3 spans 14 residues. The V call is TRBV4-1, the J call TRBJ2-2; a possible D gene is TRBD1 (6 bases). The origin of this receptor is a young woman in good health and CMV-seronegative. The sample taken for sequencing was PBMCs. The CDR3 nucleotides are TGCGCCAGCAGACCACAGGGGAACACCGGGGAGCTGTTTTTT. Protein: CASRPQGNTGELFF.